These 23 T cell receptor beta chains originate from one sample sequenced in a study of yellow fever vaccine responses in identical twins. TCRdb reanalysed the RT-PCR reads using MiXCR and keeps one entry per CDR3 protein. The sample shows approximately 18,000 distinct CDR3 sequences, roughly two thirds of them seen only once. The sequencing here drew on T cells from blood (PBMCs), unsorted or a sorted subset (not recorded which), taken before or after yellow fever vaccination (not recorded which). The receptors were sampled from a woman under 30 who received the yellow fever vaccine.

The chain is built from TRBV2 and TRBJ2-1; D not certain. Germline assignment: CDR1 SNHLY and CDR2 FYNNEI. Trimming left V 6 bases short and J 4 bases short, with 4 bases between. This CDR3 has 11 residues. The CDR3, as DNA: TGTGCCAGCAGGGAATACAATGAGCAGTTCTTC. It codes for CASREYNEQFF.

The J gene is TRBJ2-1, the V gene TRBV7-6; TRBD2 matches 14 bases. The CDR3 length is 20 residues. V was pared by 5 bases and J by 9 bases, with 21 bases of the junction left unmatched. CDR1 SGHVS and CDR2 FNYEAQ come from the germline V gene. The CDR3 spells CASSPTSGTSGSVTGGEQFF. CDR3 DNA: TGTGCCAGCAGCCCAACCTCCGGGACTAGCGGGAGCGTTACTGGGGGTGAGCAGTTCTTC.

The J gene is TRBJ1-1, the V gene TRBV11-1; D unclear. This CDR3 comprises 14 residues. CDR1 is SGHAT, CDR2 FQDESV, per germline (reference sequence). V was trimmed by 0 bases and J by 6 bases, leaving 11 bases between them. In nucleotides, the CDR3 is TGTGCCAGCAGCTTAGCTTCTGGGATCCCTGAAGCTTTCTTT. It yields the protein CASSLASGIPEAFF.

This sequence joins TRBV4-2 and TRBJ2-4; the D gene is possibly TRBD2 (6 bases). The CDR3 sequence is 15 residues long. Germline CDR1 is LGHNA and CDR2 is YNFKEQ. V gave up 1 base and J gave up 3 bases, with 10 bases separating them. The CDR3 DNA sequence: TGTGCCAGCAGCCAAGGGTCGGGGGTCAAAAACATTCAGTACTTC. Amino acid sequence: CASSQGSGVKNIQYF.

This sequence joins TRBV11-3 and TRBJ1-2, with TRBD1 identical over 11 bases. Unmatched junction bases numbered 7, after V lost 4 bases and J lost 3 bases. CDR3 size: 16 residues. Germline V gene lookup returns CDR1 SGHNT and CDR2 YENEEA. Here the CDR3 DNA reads TGTGCCAGCAGCTACCCACCGGGACAGGGGGACTATGGCTACACCTTC. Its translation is CASSYPPGQGDYGYTF.

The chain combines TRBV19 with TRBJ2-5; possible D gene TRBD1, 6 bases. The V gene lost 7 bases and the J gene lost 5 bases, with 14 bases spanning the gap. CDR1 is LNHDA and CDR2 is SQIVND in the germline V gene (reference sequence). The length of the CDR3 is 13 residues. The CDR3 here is CASTNRVGETQYF. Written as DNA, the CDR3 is TGTGCCAGTACTAACAGGGTGGGTGAGACCCAGTACTTC.

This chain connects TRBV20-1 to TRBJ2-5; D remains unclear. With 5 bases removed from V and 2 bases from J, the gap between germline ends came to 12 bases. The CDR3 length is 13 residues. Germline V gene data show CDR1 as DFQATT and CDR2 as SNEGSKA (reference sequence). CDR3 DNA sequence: TGCAGTGCTTATATCGGGCCTCAAGAGACCCAGTACTTC. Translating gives CSAYIGPQETQYF.

CDR3 DNA sequence: TGTGCCAGCAGTTTAGGGTACACCTCGGGTAGCTATGGCTACACCTTC. Protein: CASSLGYTSGSYGYTF. The V gene is TRBV12-3 or TRBV12-4, the J gene TRBJ1-2, with D unclear. This CDR3 comprises 16 residues. The V end lost 1 base, the J end lost 4 bases, and 16 bases lay between the germline ends.

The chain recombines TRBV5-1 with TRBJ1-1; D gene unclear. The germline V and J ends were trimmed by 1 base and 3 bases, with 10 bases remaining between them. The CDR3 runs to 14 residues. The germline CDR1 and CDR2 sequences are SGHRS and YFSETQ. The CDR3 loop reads CASSLLGFYTEAFF. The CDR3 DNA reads TGCGCCAGCAGCTTGCTGGGCTTTTACACTGAAGCTTTCTTT.

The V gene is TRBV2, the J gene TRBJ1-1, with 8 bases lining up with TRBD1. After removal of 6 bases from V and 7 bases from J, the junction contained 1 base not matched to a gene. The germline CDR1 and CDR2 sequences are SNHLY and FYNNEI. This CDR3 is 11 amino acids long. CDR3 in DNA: TGTGCCAGCAGAGGGACAGGTGAAGCTTTCTTT. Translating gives CASRGTGEAFF.

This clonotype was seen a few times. CDR3 bases: TGTGCCAGCAGCTTGACAGGGGGCAGTCCCTACGAGCAGTACTTC. This gives the protein CASSLTGGSPYEQYF. The V call is TRBV7-9, the J call TRBJ2-7, with 10 positions matching TRBD1. Germline-derived CDR1 and CDR2 are SEHNR and FQNEAQ (reference sequence). CDR3 size: 15 residues. V shed 3 bases and J 2 bases; nucleotides not matched to a gene: 4.

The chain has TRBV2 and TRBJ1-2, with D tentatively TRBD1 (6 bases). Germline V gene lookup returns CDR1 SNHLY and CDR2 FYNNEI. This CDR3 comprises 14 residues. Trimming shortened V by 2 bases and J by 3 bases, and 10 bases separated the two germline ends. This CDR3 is CASSESGHDYGYTF. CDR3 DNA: TGTGCCAGCAGTGAATCGGGACATGACTATGGCTACACCTTC.

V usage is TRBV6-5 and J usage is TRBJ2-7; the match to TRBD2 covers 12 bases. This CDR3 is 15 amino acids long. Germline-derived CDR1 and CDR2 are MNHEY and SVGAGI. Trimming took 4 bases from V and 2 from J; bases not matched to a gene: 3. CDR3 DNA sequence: TGTGCCAGCAGTTCTAGCGGGGGGGGCCCCTACGAGCAGTACGTC. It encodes CASSSSGGGPYEQYV.

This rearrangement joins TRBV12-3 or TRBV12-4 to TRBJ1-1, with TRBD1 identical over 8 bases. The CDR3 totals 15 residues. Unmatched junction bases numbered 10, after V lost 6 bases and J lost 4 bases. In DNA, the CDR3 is TGTGCCAGCAGGGAAGGACAGGGTGGAATCACTGAAGCTTTCTTT. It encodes CASREGQGGITEAFF.

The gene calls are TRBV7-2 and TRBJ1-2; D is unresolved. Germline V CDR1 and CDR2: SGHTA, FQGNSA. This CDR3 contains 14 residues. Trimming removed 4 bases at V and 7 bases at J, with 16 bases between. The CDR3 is CASSSYGALGGYTF. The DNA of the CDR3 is TGTGCCAGCAGCTCCTACGGAGCCCTTGGTGGCTACACCTTC.

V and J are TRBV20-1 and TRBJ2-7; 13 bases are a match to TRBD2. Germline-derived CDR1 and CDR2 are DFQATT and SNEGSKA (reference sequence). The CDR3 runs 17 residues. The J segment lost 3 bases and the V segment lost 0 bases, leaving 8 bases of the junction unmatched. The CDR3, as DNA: TGCAGTGCTAGAGATGCCCGCTGGACTAGCGGGAGCTACGAGCAGTACTTC. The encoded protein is CSARDARWTSGSYEQYF.

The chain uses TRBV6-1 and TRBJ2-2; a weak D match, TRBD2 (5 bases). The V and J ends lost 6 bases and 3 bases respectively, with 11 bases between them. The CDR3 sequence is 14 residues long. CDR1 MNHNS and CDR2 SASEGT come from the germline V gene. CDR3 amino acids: CASRGAGDTGELFF. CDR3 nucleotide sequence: TGTGCCAGCAGGGGAGCTGGGGACACCGGGGAGCTGTTTTTT.

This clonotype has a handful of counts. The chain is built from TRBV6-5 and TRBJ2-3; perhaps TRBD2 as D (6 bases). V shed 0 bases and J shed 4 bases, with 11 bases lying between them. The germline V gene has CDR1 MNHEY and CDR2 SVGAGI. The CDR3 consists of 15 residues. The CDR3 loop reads CASSYSIAGPDTQYF. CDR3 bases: TGTGCCAGCAGTTACTCGATTGCGGGGCCAGATACGCAGTATTTT.

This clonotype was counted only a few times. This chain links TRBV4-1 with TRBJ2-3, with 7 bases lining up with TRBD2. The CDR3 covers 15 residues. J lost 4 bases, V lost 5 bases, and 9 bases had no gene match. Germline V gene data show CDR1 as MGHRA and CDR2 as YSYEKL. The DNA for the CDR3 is TGCGCCAGCAGCTTTGCGGGAGCTAGGGCAGATACGCAGTATTTT. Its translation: CASSFAGARADTQYF.

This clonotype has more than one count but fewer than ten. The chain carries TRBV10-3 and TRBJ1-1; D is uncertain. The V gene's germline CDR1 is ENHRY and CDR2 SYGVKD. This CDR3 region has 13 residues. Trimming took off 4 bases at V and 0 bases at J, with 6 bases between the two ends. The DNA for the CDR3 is TGTGCCATCAGTGGGAGATTGAACACTGAAGCTTTCTTT. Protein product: CAISGRLNTEAFF.

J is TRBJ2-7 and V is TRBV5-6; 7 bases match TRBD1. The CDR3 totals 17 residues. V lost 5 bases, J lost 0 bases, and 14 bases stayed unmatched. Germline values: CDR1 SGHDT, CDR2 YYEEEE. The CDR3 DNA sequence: TGTGCCAGCAGGAATATTGGAGGACAGGTCCTCTCCTACGAGCAGTACGTC. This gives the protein CASRNIGGQVLSYEQYV.

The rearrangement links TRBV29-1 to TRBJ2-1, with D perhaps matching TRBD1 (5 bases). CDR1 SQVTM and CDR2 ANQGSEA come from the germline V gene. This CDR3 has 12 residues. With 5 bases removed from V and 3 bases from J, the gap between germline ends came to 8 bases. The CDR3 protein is CSVRQGYNEQFF. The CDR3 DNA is TGCAGCGTTCGTCAGGGCTACAATGAGCAGTTCTTC.

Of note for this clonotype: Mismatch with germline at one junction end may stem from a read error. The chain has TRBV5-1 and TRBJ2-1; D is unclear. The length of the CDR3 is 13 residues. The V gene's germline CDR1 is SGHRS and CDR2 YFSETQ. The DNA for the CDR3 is TGCGCCAGCAGCTTGGCGGGCAGCCCTGAGCGGTTCTTC. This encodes CASSLAGSPERFF.